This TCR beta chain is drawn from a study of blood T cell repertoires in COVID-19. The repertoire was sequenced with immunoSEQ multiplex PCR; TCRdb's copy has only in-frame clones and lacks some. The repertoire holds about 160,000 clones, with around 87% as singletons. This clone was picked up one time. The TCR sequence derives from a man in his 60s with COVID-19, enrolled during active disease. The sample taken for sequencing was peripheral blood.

In DNA form, the CDR3 reads TGTGCCAGCAGTTTAACCGGGACAGGGAGGGTTGGGATGCGTGGCTACACCTTC. It codes for CASSLTGTGRVGMRGYTF. The chain employs TRBV27 and TRBJ1-2, with 9 bases aligning to TRBD1. CDR1 and CDR2 from the germline V gene are MNHEY and SMNVEV (reference sequence). Losses at the gene ends were 2 bases for V and 7 bases for J; bases not matched to a gene: 17. The CDR3 is 18 amino acids.